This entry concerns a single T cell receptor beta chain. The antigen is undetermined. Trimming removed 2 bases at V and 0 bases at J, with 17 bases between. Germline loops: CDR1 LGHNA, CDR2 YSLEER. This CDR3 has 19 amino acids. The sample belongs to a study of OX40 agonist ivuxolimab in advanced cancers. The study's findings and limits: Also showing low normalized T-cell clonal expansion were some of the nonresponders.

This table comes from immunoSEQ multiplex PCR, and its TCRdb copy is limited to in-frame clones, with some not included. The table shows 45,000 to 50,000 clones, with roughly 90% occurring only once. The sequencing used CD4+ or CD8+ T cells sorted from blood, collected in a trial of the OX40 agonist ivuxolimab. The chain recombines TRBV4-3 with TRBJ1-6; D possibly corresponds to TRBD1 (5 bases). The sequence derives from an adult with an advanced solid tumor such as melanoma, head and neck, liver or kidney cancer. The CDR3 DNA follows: TGCGCCAGCAGCCAAACTGGGGACGGTCCGAGCTCCTATAATTCACCCCTCCACTTT. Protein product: CASSQTGDGPSSYNSPLHF.